Presented here are 8 T cell receptor beta chains from one specimen sequenced in a study of metastatic and nonmetastatic thyroid tumors. TCRdb re-clonotyped the PCR reads through MiXCR. The table shows about 35,000 clones, with around 32% occurring only once. Treatment of any kind had been given to no patient before thyroid surgery. Sample: blood. Source of these receptors: a female donor with papillary thyroid cancer or a benign thyroid nodule (not recorded which). Some clones in this sample may be carry-over from other donors' samples.

The table lists this clone with a few counts. The chain combines TRBV18 with TRBJ1-5; D call uncertain. Germline values: CDR1 KGHSH, CDR2 LQKENI. This CDR3 spans 12 amino acids. V was shortened by 3 bases and J by 9 bases, with 9 bases between the two germline ends. The CDR3 protein is CASSPEPGPQHF. The CDR3, as DNA: TGTGCCAGCTCACCTGAGCCCGGGCCCCAGCATTTT.

This clone was counted many times. The CDR3, as DNA: TGCGCCAGCAGCTTGGGGGGAGTCGGCGAAAAACTGTTTTTT. The encoded protein is CASSLGGVGEKLFF. The J gene is TRBJ1-4, the V gene TRBV5-1; no reliable D call. The CDR3 length is 14 residues. Trimming removed 0 bases from V and 8 bases from J, with 11 bases in between. The germline gives CDR1 SGHRS, CDR2 YFSETQ.

This clone was detected ten times or more. This rearrangement joins TRBV6-5 to TRBJ2-5; 7 nucleotides line up with TRBD1. This CDR3 has 14 residues. CDR1 is MNHEY and CDR2 is SVGAGI in the germline V gene. The ends lost 2 bases at V and 5 bases at J; junction bases unmatched: 5. CDR3 residues: CASSYTGDAETQYF. The CDR3 bases are TGTGCCAGCAGTTACACAGGGGACGCGGAGACCCAGTACTTC.

This chain uses TRBV20-1 with TRBJ1-5; D is possibly TRBD1 (6 bases). V was trimmed by 2 bases and J by 4 bases, leaving 9 bases between them. Per germline, CDR1 DFQATT and CDR2 SNEGSKA (reference sequence). CDR3 length equals 13 residues. The CDR3 here is CSARPDSNQPQHF. The DNA for the CDR3 is TGCAGTGCTAGACCGGACAGTAATCAGCCCCAGCATTTT.

This clone was detected ten times or more. The chain links TRBV11-3 to TRBJ2-1; 7 nucleotides agree with TRBD1. CDR1 and CDR2 (germline): SGHNT, YENEEA. CDR3 length: 15 amino acids. J was trimmed by 5 bases and V by 5 bases; bases with no gene match: 9. CDR3: CASSEPTGRNNEQFF. CDR3 nucleotide sequence: TGTGCCAGCAGCGAGCCGACAGGGCGAAACAATGAGCAGTTCTTC.

This clone showed up many times. The chain links TRBV27 to TRBJ1-1, with 9 bases identical to TRBD1. Trimming took 6 bases from V and 0 from J; bases not matched to a gene: 5. CDR1 and CDR2 from the germline V gene are MNHEY and SMNVEV (reference sequence). The CDR3 runs to 15 residues. CDR3 sequence reads: CASRLQGAMNTEAFF. The CDR3 DNA reads TGTGCCAGCAGGTTACAGGGGGCAATGAACACTGAAGCTTTCTTT.

This chain joins TRBV7-9 and TRBJ2-7; 8 bases line up with TRBD1. Trimming at V came to 5 bases and at J to 6 bases, leaving 9 bases not matched to a gene. The germline CDR1 and CDR2 sequences are SEHNR and FQNEAQ (reference sequence). The length of the CDR3 is 14 residues. CDR3 DNA sequence: TGTGCCAGCAGCCCTGGACAGGGATGGGTCGAGCAGTACTTC. It specifies CASSPGQGWVEQYF. Looking up the rest from reference TRBV7-9 and TRBJ2-7 gives the full variable domain: DTGVSQNPRHKITKRGQNVTFRCDPISEHNRLYWYRQTLGQGPEFLTYFQNEAQLEKSRLLSDRFSAERPKGSFSTLEIQRTEQGDSAMYLCASSPGQGWVEQYFGPGTRLTVT.

This clone was counted many times. The gene calls are TRBV2 and TRBJ2-3; possibly TRBD1 for D (5 bases). The CDR3 runs to 13 residues. The V end was cut by 9 bases, the J end by 5 bases, with 15 bases between. The V gene's germline CDR1 is SNHLY and CDR2 FYNNEI. CDR3 residues: CARTMGLEDTQYF. The CDR3, as DNA: TGTGCCAGGACCATGGGGCTGGAAGATACGCAGTATTTT.